This entry is about one T cell receptor (beta chain). This clonotype occurred many times. Its antigen target is currently unknown. Qualities for individual bases were not recorded, and no much larger clone is one base off. This record comes from a study of CD8 T cells in ankylosing spondylitis (TCRdb year 2017). Regarding the research as a whole: The study set out to find disease-linked TCR variants by profiling T cell receptor beta repertoires in ankylosing spondylitis patients and healthy donors. The full study cohort comprised roughly 24 ankylosing spondylitis patients and over a hundred healthy donors. Peripheral blood was sampled, and synovial fluid was also collected from ankylosing spondylitis patients. Results and caveats for the whole study, not just this receptor: Blood from ankylosing spondylitis patients appeared to be characterized by a TCR beta motif composed of about eight highly homologous amino acid variants. Some motif variants were previously reported in synovial fluid and blood of reactive arthritis patients, suggesting common disease-initiation mechanisms. The disease-linked clones were reported to be significantly enriched in matched synovial fluid samples from ankylosing spondylitis patients. The disease-linked clones had a CD8+ phenotype and were found at relatively low frequencies in peripheral blood.

The instrument given in TCRdb is Illumina HiSeq 2500. TCR beta libraries were prepared by quantitative 5'-RACE with molecular barcodes. The paper's processing steps were these. To identify disease-linked TCR variants, a new computational method was used, one built on a probabilistic model of VDJ rearrangement. TCRdb applied fastp at Q25 and MiXCR to the public reads, then kept only in-frame beta chains. Entries are consolidated by CDR3 protein sequence, retaining the most common genes and DNA. The V and J calls here are based on TCRdb, not the publication. The sample contains 35,000 to 50,000 distinct CDR3 sequences, 4% of them found a single time. Of the sample, approximately 4% is held by the ten largest clones. Trimming removed 4 bases from V and 4 bases from J, leaving 18 bases between the germline ends. Spanning cysteine to phenylalanine, the CDR3 consists of 15 amino acids. This entry keeps only the CDR3 DNA: 45 bases, framed from base 1. Sequences SGDLS (CDR1) and YYNGEE (CDR2) are obtained from the germline V gene.

The V and J segments used are TRBV9 and TRBJ2-7; a tentative D call is TRBD1 (6 bases match). Sequencing was carried out using blood, either unsorted or a sorted T cell fraction (not recorded which). This receptor was taken from a female donor with ankylosing spondylitis or in good health (not recorded which). The DNA sequence is TGTGCCAGCAGCCCAAGACAGGCCCCGGGATACGAGCAGTACTTC. Protein translation: CASSPRQAPGYEQYF.